The 2 T cell receptor beta chains below were found in one sample sequenced in a study of fetal regulatory T cell absence and autoimmunity. Repertoires were generated with immunoSEQ multiplex PCR, while TCRdb's copy carries only in-frame clones and drops some. Among 95,000 or so clones listed, 60% to 80% were seen once. Input material: pancreas tissue. The receptor source for this set is a male donor with IPEX syndrome.

The rearrangement links TRBV7-6 to TRBJ2-1, with TRBD2 matching 8 bases. V was pared by 1 base and J by 4 bases, with 0 bases of the junction left unmatched. The CDR3 runs 14 residues. Germline V CDR1 and CDR2: SGHVS, FNYEAQ. The chain's CDR3 is CASSLERGYNEQFF. CDR3 nucleotides: TGTGCCAGCAGCTTAGAGCGGGGGTACAATGAGCAGTTCTTC. The complete variable domain, with remaining parts taken from reference TRBV7-6 and TRBJ2-1, reads GAGVSQSPRYKVTKRGQDVALRCDPISGHVSLYWYRQALGQGPEFLTYFNYEAQQDKSGLPNDRFSAERPEGSISTLTIQRTEQRDSAMYRCASSLERGYNEQFFGPGTRLTVL.

The DNA of the CDR3 is TGTGCCAGCAGGGGTAGCGGGGCGTTCTCCTACGAGCAGTACTTC. This gives the protein CASRGSGAFSYEQYF. The rearrangement uses TRBV6-4 and TRBJ2-7, with TRBD2 matching over 8 bases. V shed 6 bases and J 0 bases; nucleotides not matched to a gene: 7. This CDR3 has 15 residues. Germline CDR1 MRHNA, CDR2 SNTAGT.